These 25 T cell receptor beta chains share one sample of origin, sequenced in a study of T cell repertoires in cytomegalovirus infection. Using its own MiXCR run on the reads, TCRdb lists one record per CDR3 protein. In the table there are approximately 81,000 distinct CDR3 sequences, 20% to 30% of which are singletons. Their antigen targets remain unknown. The specimen was CD8+ T cells from cultured PBMCs, collected from culture after CMV antigen stimulation. These receptors all come from a human donor in good health (CMV status not recorded). Some clones in this sample may be carry-over from other donors' samples.

The table lists this clonotype with a few counts. The junction shows a germline mismatch at one end, possibly a read error. V usage is TRBV4-1 and J usage is TRBJ2-7; TRBD1 matches at 9 bases. Germline V gene sequence: CDR1 MGHRA, CDR2 YSYEKL. There are 15 residues in the CDR3. The CDR3 DNA reads as TGTGCCAGCAGCCAAGATTGGACAGGGGCCTACGAGCAGTACTTC. Its translation is CASSQDWTGAYEQYF.

This clonotype was recorded many times. This sequence joins TRBV5-1 and TRBJ2-7; 8 bases are a match to TRBD1. Germline V gives CDR1 SGHRS, CDR2 YFSETQ. The CDR3 runs to 13 residues. V trimming: 4 bases; J trimming: 6 bases; junction bases outside the gene matches: 6. The CDR3 protein is CASSPGTGFEQYF. The CDR3 DNA follows: TGCGCCAGCAGCCCCGGGACAGGCTTCGAGCAGTACTTC. Based on the CDR3 plus reference TRBV5-1 and TRBJ2-7, the full variable domain is KAGVTQTPRYLIKTRGQQVTLSCSPISGHRSVSWYQQTPGQGLQFLFEYFSETQRNKGNFPGRFSGRQFSNSRSEMNVSTLELGDSALYLCASSPGTGFEQYFGPGTRLTVT.

This clonotype was found a few times. The chain recombines TRBV20-1 with TRBJ1-4; unclear D gene. The V gene's germline CDR1 is DFQATT and CDR2 SNEGSKA (reference sequence). The V gene lost 1 base and the J gene lost 8 bases, with 14 bases spanning the gap. The CDR3 consists of 14 residues. The CDR3 DNA is TGCAGTGCTAGAGCGGCTCTCCTAAGAGAAAAACTGTTTTTT. Translation: CSARAALLREKLFF.

Ten or more counts support this clonotype. J is TRBJ1-6 and V is TRBV6-2 or TRBV6-3; TRBD1 might be the D (6 bases). The germline gives CDR1 MNHEY, CDR2 SVGEGT. The CDR3 totals 13 residues. Trimming left V 4 bases short and J 8 bases short, with 9 bases between. CDR3 region: CASSSGVYSPLHF. The CDR3 coding sequence is TGTGCCAGCAGTTCAGGGGTCTATTCACCCCTCCACTTT.

CDR3: CASSPLNSYNEQFF. Here the CDR3 DNA reads TGTGCCAGCAGCCCGTTAAACTCCTACAATGAGCAGTTCTTC. The chain has TRBV14 and TRBJ2-1; D is ambiguous. Trimming took 4 bases from V and 0 from J, leaving 7 bases between them. CDR1 and CDR2 from the germline V gene are SGHDN and FVKESK. The length of the CDR3 is 14 residues. The full variable domain, rest sourced from reference TRBV14 and TRBJ2-1, is EAGVTQFPSHSVIEKGQTVTLRCDPISGHDNLYWYRRVMGKEIKFLLHFVKESKQDESGMPNNRFLAERTGGTYSTLKVQPAELEDSGVYFCASSPLNSYNEQFFGPGTRLTVL.

The chain is built from TRBV19 and TRBJ2-2; possible D gene TRBD1, 6 bases. The CDR3 totals 17 residues. The germline gives CDR1 LNHDA, CDR2 SQIVND (reference sequence). The V end lost 3 bases, the J end lost 4 bases, and 18 bases lay between the germline ends. This CDR3 reads CASSIRSHIGGTGELFF. In DNA form, the CDR3 reads TGTGCCAGTAGTATTCGGTCTCACATAGGGGGCACCGGGGAGCTGTTTTTT. The complete variable domain, with remaining parts taken from reference TRBV19 and TRBJ2-2, reads DGGITQSPKYLFRKEGQNVTLSCEQNLNHDAMYWYRQDPGQGLRLIYYSQIVNDFQKGDIAEGYSVSREKKESFPLTVTSAQKNPTAFYLCASSIRSHIGGTGELFFGEGSRLTVL.

This clonotype was counted ten times or more. One junction end does not reproduce the germline sequence, and a read error may be involved. This chain's CDR3 is CASSLLEGQGRLAVTHTQYF. The CDR3 DNA reads as TGTGCCAGCAGCTTACTTGAAGGACAGGGAAGGCTAGCGGTCACACATACGCAGTATTTT. V usage is TRBV7-9 and J usage is TRBJ2-3; TRBD1 is a possible D gene (8 bases). This CDR3 spans 20 amino acids. Germline values: CDR1 SEHNR, CDR2 FQNEAQ (reference sequence).

J is TRBJ2-2 and V is TRBV6-6, with D unresolved. Trimming took 2 bases from V and 4 from J, leaving 11 bases between them. This CDR3 region has 15 residues. Looked up from germline, CDR1 is MNHNY and CDR2 is SVGAGI (reference sequence). The CDR3 region has the DNA TGTGCCAGCAGTTACCTATCCGGTAGCACCGGGGAGCTGTTTTTT. This codes for CASSYLSGSTGELFF.

This clonotype came up a few times. The V gene is TRBV5-6, the J gene TRBJ2-5; 8 bases fit TRBD2. Trimming cost V 4 bases and J 3 bases; bases outside gene matches: 11. The CDR3 spans 16 residues. CDR1 and CDR2 from the germline V gene are SGHDT and YYEEEE. CDR3 sequence reads: CASSASSGIIEETQYF. CDR3 bases: TGTGCCAGCAGCGCAAGTAGCGGGATAATCGAAGAGACCCAGTACTTC.

This clonotype was observed many times. The genes are TRBV7-2 and TRBJ2-7; possible D gene TRBD1, 6 bases. This CDR3 is 15 amino acids long. The germline gives CDR1 SGHTA, CDR2 FQGNSA. The V end lost 4 bases, the J end lost 3 bases, and 16 bases lay between the germline ends. CDR3 residues: CASSYDRYLDYEQYF. The DNA for the CDR3 is TGTGCCAGCAGCTACGACAGGTACCTCGACTACGAGCAGTACTTC.

This clonotype was seen repeatedly, ten times or more. The rearrangement joins TRBV6-2 or TRBV6-3 to TRBJ2-6; D may be TRBD1 or TRBD2 (5 bases each). Trimming cost V 0 bases and J 2 bases, with 8 bases left between them. Germline-derived CDR1 and CDR2 are MNHEY and SVGEGT. The CDR3 has 16 amino acids. CDR3 nucleotides: TGTGCCAGCAGTTACTCTGAGGGGACTGGGGCCAACGTCCTGACTTTC. Translated, it gives CASSYSEGTGANVLTF.

As concerns this clonotype: One end of the junction is discordant with germline, which a read error may explain. The V and J genes are TRBV12-3 or TRBV12-4 and TRBJ1-2; TRBD1 agrees at 7 bases. The CDR3 is 12 amino acids. The CDR3: CASSPHLGQRGF. CDR3 sequence (DNA): TGTGCCAGCAGCCCTCATTTGGGACAGCGGGGCTTC.

The chain has TRBV27 and TRBJ1-1; D is perhaps TRBD1 (5 bases). The CDR3 has 13 amino acids. The germline V gene encodes CDR1 MNHEY and CDR2 SMNVEV (reference sequence). V was trimmed by 4 bases and J by 4 bases, leaving 10 bases between them. CDR3 protein: CASSYRKGTEAFF. Written as DNA, the CDR3 is TGTGCCAGCAGTTACAGGAAGGGCACTGAAGCTTTCTTT.

The table lists this clonotype with many counts. The chain carries TRBV4-3 and TRBJ1-1; TRBD1 is a possible D gene (5 bases). Per the germline V gene, CDR1 is LGHNA and CDR2 is YSLEER. Deletions cut 3 bases from V and 5 bases from J, with 16 bases between. The CDR3 length is 15 residues. The CDR3 nucleotides read TGCGCCAGCAGCCACCGATCGGGGGTGTGGACTGAAGCTTTCTTT. Amino acid sequence: CASSHRSGVWTEAFF.

This chain joins TRBV28 and TRBJ1-1; D is possibly TRBD1 (5 bases). Germline-derived CDR1 and CDR2 are MDHEN and SYDVKM. The CDR3 contains 12 residues. The CDR3, as DNA: TGTGCTAGTACTCCCTGGGGGTTTGAAGCTTTCTTT. Protein sequence: CASTPWGFEAFF. The full variable domain, rest sourced from reference TRBV28 and TRBJ1-1, is DVKVTQSSRYLVKRTGEKVFLECVQDMDHENMFWYRQDPGLGLRLIYFSYDVKMKEKGDIPEGYSVSREKKERFSLILESASTNQTSMYLCASTPWGFEAFFGQGTRLTVV.

V and J are TRBV10-2 and TRBJ1-5; D not certain. Per germline, CDR1 WSHSY and CDR2 SAAADI. The V end lost 0 bases, the J end lost 3 bases, and 9 bases lay between the germline ends. The CDR3 spans 15 residues. This CDR3 reads CASSESGRINQPQHF. CDR3 nucleotide sequence: TGCGCCAGCAGTGAGTCTGGACGGATCAATCAGCCCCAGCATTTT.

The rearrangement uses TRBV7-9 and TRBJ1-1; D is ambiguous. The CDR3 sequence is 14 residues long. Germline values: CDR1 SEHNR, CDR2 FQNEAQ (reference sequence). V lost 5 bases and J lost 0, with 10 bases in between. CDR3 DNA sequence: TGTGCCAGCAGCCTGAGGACGGTGAACACTGAAGCTTTCTTT. Encoded protein: CASSLRTVNTEAFF.

The gene calls are TRBV5-5 and TRBJ2-3, with 10 bases aligning to TRBD1. The CDR3 extends over 14 amino acids. From germline, CDR1 is SGHKS and CDR2 YYEKEE (reference sequence). V shed 4 bases, J shed 14 bases, and the junction held 13 bases outside the gene matches. The CDR3 region is CASSPGTGALSLYF. The CDR3 DNA is TGTGCCAGCAGCCCCGGGACAGGGGCCCTGTCGTTGTATTTT.

The V call is TRBV10-3, the J call TRBJ2-1; D is ambiguous. V lost 7 bases and J lost 7, with 14 bases in between. The CDR3 totals 13 residues. The germline CDR1 and CDR2 sequences are ENHRY and SYGVKD. In DNA, the CDR3 is TGTGCCATCAAGGGTATCTCCGCGAATGAGCAGTTCTTC. This sequence encodes CAIKGISANEQFF.

This clonotype was recorded many times. This chain joins TRBV7-9 and TRBJ2-2; 7 bases fit TRBD1. This CDR3 has 15 amino acids. Germline trimming cut 6 bases from V and 5 bases from J; bases unmatched to any gene: 9. In germline, CDR1 is SEHNR, CDR2 FQNEAQ (reference sequence). The CDR3 loop reads CASRLDRVQTGELFF. Here the CDR3 DNA reads TGTGCCAGCAGACTCGACAGGGTCCAAACCGGGGAGCTGTTTTTT.

This clonotype was recorded many times. The rearrangement links TRBV6-5 to TRBJ2-6; D gene unclear. The CDR3 covers 16 residues. Trimming left V 0 bases short and J 4 bases short, with 10 bases between. The germline V gene encodes CDR1 MNHEY and CDR2 SVGAGI. The CDR3 sequence is CASSYSTGSGANVLTF. The CDR3 region has the DNA TGTGCCAGCAGTTACTCGACCGGGTCGGGGGCCAACGTCCTGACTTTC.

In this sample, this clonotype turned up many times. This sequence joins TRBV7-9 and TRBJ1-4, with D possibly TRBD1 on 5 matching bases. Germline CDR1 SEHNR, CDR2 FQNEAQ (reference sequence). The ends were cut back, 5 bases at V and 7 bases at J, with 17 bases in the middle. The CDR3 has 15 residues. CDR3 amino acids: CASSPPAGSPEKLFF. The CDR3 nucleotides are TGTGCCAGCAGCCCCCCGGCAGGGTCCCCTGAAAAACTGTTTTTT.

This clonotype came up a few times. V gene TRBV12-3 or TRBV12-4 combines with J gene TRBJ2-2; the D is unclear. The length of the CDR3 is 14 residues. V was cut by 3 bases and J by 0 bases, with 5 bases left in between. CDR3 sequence (DNA): TGTGCCAGCAGTTTCGGCCCGAACACCGGGGAGCTGTTTTTT. Protein product: CASSFGPNTGELFF.

This chain joins TRBV14 and TRBJ1-1; D possibly corresponds to TRBD1 (5 bases). The V end was cut by 3 bases, the J end by 0 bases, with 26 bases between. The CDR3 is made up of 20 amino acids. Germline lookup yields CDR1 SGHDN and CDR2 FVKESK. The chain's CDR3 is CASSHPPASRDGYMNTEAFF. DNA of the CDR3: TGTGCCAGCAGCCACCCCCCAGCCTCCCGGGACGGATACATGAACACTGAAGCTTTCTTT.

This clonotype was detected many times. The V call is TRBV11-2, the J call TRBJ1-2, with 8 nucleotides matching TRBD1. The CDR3 loop spans 14 amino acids. Germline lookup yields CDR1 SGHAT and CDR2 FQNNGV. J was trimmed by 10 bases and V by 5 bases; bases with no gene match: 12. Written as DNA, the CDR3 is TGTGCCAGCAGCCACCGGACAGGGTGGGGGGACTACACCTTC. Protein: CASSHRTGWGDYTF.